This T cell receptor beta chain was recovered during a study of blood T cell repertoires in COVID-19. About the research overall: Nucleic acid was either cDNA or gDNA, and it came from T cells, B-cell-depleted T cells, or PBMCs.

Cohort placement rested on clinical history that participants reported themselves. Donors of Cohort 3 who recovered were those that had two negative PCRs, clearance, or symptom resolution. Profiling relied on immunoSEQ multiplex PCR, and the TCRdb table lists in-frame clones only, not all of them. Here the sample spans over 250,000 clones, approximately 88% being singletons. CDR1 is LGHNA and CDR2 is YNFKEQ in the germline V gene. The CDR3 contains 18 residues. V lost 0 bases and J 2 bases, leaving 20 bases between the germline ends. The rearrangement joins TRBV4-2 to TRBJ2-7; perhaps TRBD2 as D (6 bases). Sequencing was done on a sample of PBMCs or T cells enriched from blood (not recorded which). The source of this sequence is a young woman who had recovered from COVID-19. The chain's CDR3 is CASSQEWFGAGDTYEQYF. For the CDR3, the DNA is TGTGCCAGCAGCCAAGAATGGTTCGGAGCGGGTGATACCTACGAGCAGTACTTC.